The 23 T cell receptor beta chains given below trace back to one sample, sequenced in a study of blood T cell repertoires in COVID-19. Data came from immunoSEQ multiplex PCR; TCRdb stores just in-frame clones and leaves some out. The sample lists roughly 100,000 clones, over 80% occurring once. Sequencing was done on a sample of peripheral blood. The receptors were gathered from a man older than 75 with acute or convalescent COVID-19.

This chain links TRBV27 with TRBJ1-1; 12 bases match TRBD1. Trimming cost V 5 bases and J 10 bases; bases outside gene matches: 2. Germline V lookup: CDR1 MNHEY, CDR2 SMNVEV (reference sequence). CDR3 length: 12 amino acids. DNA for the CDR3: TGTGCCAGCAGTCGGGACAGGGGGCTAGCTTTCTTT. Amino acids: CASSRDRGLAFF.

This clone turned up a few times. The J gene is TRBJ2-5, the V gene TRBV6-4, with 14 bases that match TRBD2. Germline V gene sequence: CDR1 MRHNA, CDR2 SNTAGT. The CDR3 extends over 18 amino acids. The junction had 10 bases not matched to a gene; V was cut back by 7 bases and J by 0 bases. The CDR3 nucleotides read TGTGCCAGCACCCAATCAGGACTAGCGGGGGGCCACCAAGAGACCCAGTACTTC. It codes for CASTQSGLAGGHQETQYF.

This chain joins TRBV6-5 and TRBJ1-6; perhaps TRBD1 as D (6 bases). The V gene lost 6 bases and the J gene lost 7 bases, with 10 bases spanning the gap. CDR3 length: 13 amino acids. Germline CDR1 and CDR2: MNHEY and SVGAGI. In DNA form, the CDR3 reads TGTGCCAGCAGAGATACAGGGAATTCACCCCTCCACTTT. Amino acids: CASRDTGNSPLHF.

This chain links TRBV25-1 with TRBJ1-3, with 7 positions matching TRBD1. J gave up 4 bases and V 6 bases, and 6 bases lay outside the gene matches. This CDR3 contains 14 residues. Germline V gene sequence: CDR1 MGHDK, CDR2 SYGVNS. CDR3 sequence: CASSSTGRGNTIYF. CDR3 nucleotides: TGTGCCAGCAGCTCGACAGGGAGAGGAAACACCATATATTTT.

This chain uses TRBV7-2 with TRBJ2-7; weak D call: TRBD2 (7 bases). V lost 7 bases to trimming and J lost 3 bases, with 19 bases between them. The CDR3 has 15 residues. Germline values: CDR1 SGHTA, CDR2 FQGNSA. CDR3 protein: CASKGGGTTNYEQYF. CDR3 nucleotides: TGTGCCAGCAAAGGGGGGGGGACAACCAACTACGAGCAGTACTTC.

This clone has only one observation. The rearrangement links TRBV28 to TRBJ1-6; 8 nucleotides agree with TRBD1. CDR1 is MDHEN, CDR2 SYDVKM, per germline. The CDR3 consists of 15 residues. Trimming at V came to 8 bases and at J to 7 bases, leaving 10 bases not matched to a gene. CDR3 protein: CASLPGQARNSPLHF. The CDR3 coding sequence is TGTGCCAGCCTTCCGGGACAGGCCAGAAATTCACCCCTCCACTTT.

The chain is built from TRBV10-1 and TRBJ2-7, with 8 bases identical to TRBD1. This CDR3 is 17 amino acids long. Germline V CDR1 and CDR2: WNHNN, SYGVQD (reference sequence). V lost 1 base to trimming and J lost 1 base; unmatched junction nucleotides: 9. CDR3 sequence (DNA): TGCGCCAGCAGTGAGTGGGGGAGGAGACAGGGGTCCTACGAGCAGTACTTC. Translated, it gives CASSEWGRRQGSYEQYF.

This chain links TRBV7-2 with TRBJ2-5; 9 nucleotides align to TRBD2. This CDR3 region has 14 residues. The V gene end was trimmed by 4 bases and the J gene end by 5 bases; junction bases not matched to a gene: 5. Germline CDR1 is SGHTA and CDR2 is FQGNSA. Here the CDR3 reads CASSSHSGSETQYF. CDR3 bases: TGTGCCAGCAGCTCCCATAGCGGGAGCGAGACCCAGTACTTC.

The V call is TRBV20-1, the J call TRBJ1-1; D gene uncertain. The CDR3 loop spans 11 amino acids. Germline CDR1 DFQATT, CDR2 SNEGSKA (reference sequence). Trimming removed 6 bases at V and 1 base at J, with 6 bases between. CDR3 nucleotides: TGCAGTGCCCCCTCGAACACTGAAGCTTTCTTT. Protein product: CSAPSNTEAFF.

The rearrangement uses TRBV6-5 and TRBJ1-2; 9 nucleotides line up with TRBD1. The V segment lost 7 bases and the J segment 6 bases; nucleotides outside the gene matches: 9. In germline, CDR1 is MNHEY, CDR2 SVGAGI. CDR3 length: 14 amino acids. The CDR3 loop reads CASTLGTGFNGYTF. CDR3 nucleotide sequence: TGTGCCAGCACTCTCGGGACAGGGTTTAATGGCTACACCTTC.

V and J are TRBV7-2 and TRBJ2-3; 10 bases line up with TRBD2. The V gene's germline CDR1 is SGHTA and CDR2 FQGNSA. This CDR3 spans 17 amino acids. V was pared by 2 bases and J by 8 bases, with 13 bases of the junction left unmatched. The CDR3 is CASSLSHRLAGAGTQYF. The CDR3 DNA is TGTGCCAGCAGCTTATCCCATCGGCTAGCGGGAGCCGGTACGCAGTATTTT.

The chain recombines TRBV28 with TRBJ2-7, with D perhaps TRBD2 (6 bases). The V gene's germline CDR1 is MDHEN and CDR2 SYDVKM. The CDR3 spans 15 residues. V was clipped by 5 bases and J by 6 bases, with 20 bases between them. CDR3 bases: TGTGCCAGCAGTCCCGGAGGGAGTGGGACTCGCGAGCAGTACTTC. Amino acid sequence: CASSPGGSGTREQYF.

The chain employs TRBV10-3 and TRBJ1-4, with 8 bases identical to TRBD1. The trim removed 10 bases at V and 3 bases at J, leaving 7 bases unmatched. There are 14 residues in the CDR3. Germline V CDR1 and CDR2: ENHRY, SYGVKD. Written as DNA, the CDR3 is TGTGCCACCAGACAGGGGACCTCTAATGAAAAACTGTTTTTT. Translation: CATRQGTSNEKLFF.

This clone was found once. The chain recombines TRBV7-9 with TRBJ1-3, with D unclear. Germline V gene lookup returns CDR1 SEHNR and CDR2 FQNEAQ (reference sequence). Trimming removed 2 bases at V and 6 bases at J, with 11 bases between. This CDR3 comprises 14 residues. The CDR3 loop reads CASSLRESVNTIYF. CDR3 in DNA: TGTGCCAGCAGCTTACGGGAGTCGGTAAACACCATATATTTT.

The chain couples TRBV13 to TRBJ1-6, with 7 positions matching TRBD1. The CDR3 covers 14 residues. Germline loops: CDR1 PRHDT, CDR2 FYEKMQ (reference sequence). V was clipped by 4 bases and J by 11 bases; unmatched bases: 8. CDR3 amino acids: CASSSPDRVTPLHF. The DNA for the CDR3 is TGTGCCAGCAGCTCCCCCGACAGGGTGACACCCCTCCACTTT. Combining the CDR3 with reference TRBV13 and TRBJ1-6 gives the whole variable domain AAGVIQSPRHLIKEKRETATLKCYPIPRHDTVYWYQQGPGQDPQFLISFYEKMQSDKGSIPDRFSAQQFSDYHSELNMSSLELGDSALYFCASSSPDRVTPLHFGNGTRLTVT.

This clone was seen only once. The V call is TRBV5-1, the J call TRBJ2-5, with 9 bases that match TRBD1. This CDR3 has 15 residues. The V gene end was trimmed by 4 bases and the J gene end by 1 base; junction bases not matched to a gene: 5. In germline, CDR1 is SGHRS, CDR2 YFSETQ. The CDR3 here is CASSQQTGGQETQYF. For the CDR3, the DNA is TGCGCCAGCAGCCAGCAGACAGGGGGCCAAGAGACCCAGTACTTC.

This chain connects TRBV18 to TRBJ2-7; no clear D gene. Germline V CDR1 and CDR2: KGHSH, LQKENI. V shed 3 bases and J shed 6 bases, with 9 bases lying between them. The CDR3 runs to 12 residues. CDR3 nucleotides: TGTGCCAGCTCACCTGATCGGAGCGAGCAGTACTTC. Protein product: CASSPDRSEQYF.

The chain links TRBV2 to TRBJ1-1; possibly TRBD1 for D (6 bases). Looked up from germline, CDR1 is SNHLY and CDR2 is FYNNEI. The CDR3 is 14 residues long. V was trimmed by 5 bases and J by 0 bases, leaving 10 bases between them. This CDR3 is CASSPGQLNTEAFF. In DNA form, the CDR3 reads TGTGCCAGCAGTCCTGGACAGCTGAACACTGAAGCTTTCTTT.

The chain links TRBV11-3 to TRBJ2-1, with a possible D match to TRBD2 (6 bases). The CDR3 is 15 amino acids. V was clipped by 1 base and J by 5 bases, with 12 bases between them. Germline CDR1 and CDR2: SGHNT and YENEEA. In DNA form, the CDR3 reads TGTGCCAGCAGCTTAGGGGTGACGGGGGACAATGAGCAGTTCTTC. Translated: CASSLGVTGDNEQFF.

This clone was seen only once. The chain employs TRBV9 and TRBJ2-1; 9 positions match TRBD1. The trim removed 3 bases at V and 0 bases at J, leaving 4 bases unmatched. Germline V CDR1 and CDR2: SGDLS, YYNGEE. This CDR3 has 16 amino acids. The CDR3 DNA reads as TGTGCCAGCAGCGCCCCGGGACAGGGCTCCTACAATGAGCAGTTCTTC. It encodes CASSAPGQGSYNEQFF.

The chain is built from TRBV5-1 and TRBJ1-4; 7 bases align to TRBD1. This CDR3 has 15 amino acids. The trim removed 3 bases at V and 5 bases at J, leaving 7 bases unmatched. Per germline, CDR1 SGHRS and CDR2 YFSETQ. The chain's CDR3 is CASSSSGQLNEKLFF. As DNA, the CDR3 is TGCGCCAGCAGCTCCTCGGGACAGCTCAATGAAAAACTGTTTTTT.

The chain joins TRBV9 to TRBJ1-1, with a tentative D call TRBD1 (6 bases). Germline V gene lookup returns CDR1 SGDLS and CDR2 YYNGEE. The CDR3 spans 12 residues. CDR3 loop: CAKKGGDTEAFF. The CDR3 DNA is TGTGCTAAGAAAGGGGGGGACACTGAAGCTTTCTTT.

CDR3 protein: CASSLLGLYGYTF. Here the CDR3 DNA reads TGTGCCAGCAGCTTATTGGGCCTCTATGGCTACACCTTC. This sequence joins TRBV7-8 and TRBJ1-2; D gene ambiguous. Trimming removed 2 bases from V and 4 bases from J, with 8 bases in between. Per germline, CDR1 SGHVS and CDR2 FQNEAQ. This CDR3 is 13 amino acids long.